The clone carrying this T cell receptor beta chain showed up many times. Its antigen is as yet unknown. These data belong to a study of T-cell memory formation after mild COVID-19. Whole-study findings and limits: Largely, contracting CD4+ clones fell within CM and EM, and contracting CD8+ clones within EMRA. Clones that contracted from day 15 to 85 were balanced CD4/CD8, while later expanders leaned CD4+.

The authors produced TCR alpha and TCR beta cDNA libraries with sample barcodes and UMIs by 5'RACE using constant-segment primers. In TCRdb, the 5' RACE reads were re-called with MiXCR into one record per CDR3 protein. The repertoire holds approximately 290,000 distinct CDR3 sequences, with roughly a fifth as singletons. The germline CDR1 and CDR2 sequences are SGHRS and YFSETQ. The CDR3 has 15 residues. V was trimmed by 4 bases and J by 0 bases, leaving 11 bases between them. Material: PBMCs or a T cell subset sorted from them (not recorded which). The rearrangement joins TRBV5-1 to TRBJ2-4, with D unclear. The TCR originated in a man aged 18 to 35 who had mild COVID-19 (a few samples of this study predate the infection). Cell type and time point are not known. This CDR3 reads CASSPQPIAKNIQYF. The CDR3 coding sequence is TGCGCCAGCAGCCCCCAGCCGATAGCCAAAAACATTCAGTACTTC.